This TCR beta chain came from a study of shared clonotypes between healthy human individuals. Study background: Every donor yielded three CD4 naive, three CD4 memory, two CD8 naive and one CD8 memory plate.

Study-wide results and limits: Around 5% was the fraction of naive CD4 clonotypes found shared across several donors. Relative to their counterparts shared across all four donors, non-shared clonotypes exhibited diminished generation probabilities.

Concerning this clone: The antigen is not known.

The CDR3 is made up of 15 amino acids. Unmatched junction bases numbered 3, after V lost 3 bases and J lost 2 bases. CDR1 and CDR2 from the germline V gene are SGHNT and YYREEE (reference sequence). Measured with immunoSEQ multiplex PCR; TCRdb has only the in-frame clones, and not every one. Of about 680,000 clones listed, less than 85% are singletons. The genes are TRBV5-4 and TRBJ2-5; 11 bases are a match to TRBD2. Input material: memory CD4+ T cells sorted from blood. Subset in this sample: CD45RA-negative fraction. The clonotype originates from a woman under 40 in good health. This CDR3 reads CASSSRLAGQETQYF. The CDR3 DNA sequence: TGTGCCAGCAGCTCCCGACTAGCGGGACAAGAGACCCAGTACTTC. Full variable domain (remainder filled in from reference TRBV5-4 and TRBJ2-5): ETGVTQSPTHLIKTRGQQVTLRCSSQSGHNTVSWYQQALGQGPQFIFQYYREEENGRGNFPPRFSGLQFPNYSSELNVNALELDDSALYLCASSSRLAGQETQYFGPGTRLLVL.